The entry below describes one T cell receptor beta chain. No antigen is known for it. These data come from a study of T cell repertoires in cytomegalovirus infection. Study results and caveats: Across the ex vivo response, the dominant clonotypes were HLA-C-restricted CMV-specific TCR beta clonotypes. Identification of carriers of CMV plus the relevant HLA was performed using cumulative public TCR beta family frequency.

CDR1 is PRHDT and CDR2 is FYEKMQ in the germline V gene (reference sequence). V dropped 0 bases and J dropped 6 bases, with 11 bases sitting between them. CDR3 length: 14 residues. One entry per CDR3 protein results from TCRdb running MiXCR on the reads. This table has under 300,000 distinct CDR3 sequences, about 17% appearing once. This chain uses TRBV13 with TRBJ1-2; a possible D gene is TRBD1 (5 bases). Sequencing was performed on CD8+ T cells from PBMCs. The clonotype originates from a human donor in good health (CMV status not recorded). Some clones in this sample may be carry-over from other donors' samples. CDR3 DNA sequence: TGTGCCAGCAGCTTAGGCAGGGCTTTGGATGGCTACACCTTC. Residues: CASSLGRALDGYTF.